This T cell receptor beta chain was sequenced for a study of T cell responses to AZD1222 COVID-19 vaccine. The study, taken as a whole, reports: No repertoire was sampled before or during the peak T cell response, only after it. Receipt of two AZD1222 doses was followed by a rise in Spike-specific TCR breadth and depth.

The data were produced by immunoSEQ multiplex PCR, yet TCRdb's version contains in-frame clones alone and is incomplete. This sample has some 130,000 clones, with over 85% found just once. This clone was counted only a few times. Antigen: not known. Trimming removed 2 bases from V and 8 bases from J; junction bases left unmatched: 5. CDR3 length: 13 residues. Germline V gene sequence: CDR1 MNHEY, CDR2 SVGAGI. The receptor was derived from an adult who received the AZD1222 COVID-19 vaccine. The chain is built from TRBV6-5 and TRBJ1-2, with 7 bases that match TRBD1. Sequences were derived from peripheral blood, sampled 28 days after the second AZD1222 dose. CDR3 sequence: CASSYRGREGYTF. DNA of the CDR3: TGTGCCAGCAGTTACAGGGGGCGAGAGGGCTACACCTTC.